This T cell receptor beta chain was identified in a study of T cell responses to AZD1222 COVID-19 vaccine (dated by TCRdb to about 2021). Notes on the research overall: TCR sequencing covered more than 230 trial participants: around 210 given two doses of AZD1222 and approximately 26 given two doses of MenACWY control vaccine. Enrollment into the trials was organized by age into subgroups of 18-55, 56-69 and 70-plus years, and those subgroups contained approximately 160, 26 and 62 TCR-sequenced participants, respectively.

Findings and caveats that apply to the study as a whole: The 56-69-year group was small, and its depth increase did not reach significance, likely because of low power. Conclusions about previously exposed vaccinees were limited because only a handful of AZD1222 recipients were SARS-CoV-2 seropositive at baseline. After two AZD1222 doses, both the breadth and the depth of spike-specific TCRs were significantly higher than at day 0 and than in MenACWY recipients. Because no day 14 peak-response samples were available, the repertoires could be characterized only after the peak T cell response. Reportedly, close to half of the unique spike-specific TCRs recognized epitopes lying outside the regions that are mutated in the B.1.351 and B.1.1.7 variants. Vaccine-associated CD4 TCRs spanned the whole spike protein, with dominant responses in regions 160-218 and 743-854. Most participants were white British and females outnumbered males, and the authors suggested that clonal diversity may have been underestimated.

Comments on this clone: Its specific antigen is unknown. One base away there is no much larger clone; base qualities are not given.

This sample's time point label indicates: about 28 days (+/-7) after the second vaccine dose. AZD1222 recipients given second doses at about 4 weeks or at about 12 weeks were pooled, since spike-specific TCR depth and breadth were not found to differ between the two schedules. Vaccinee samples were obtained from the UK trials COV001 and COV002, which included a single-blind randomized controlled phase 2/3 trial of AZD1222 (ChAdOx1 nCoV-19) in healthy adults. Trial participant PBMC samples were collected at day 0 and day 28 after the second dose for TCRbeta chain sequencing. The CDR3 regions of human TCRbeta chains were analyzed by immunosequencing. Processing in the source paper ran as follows. TCRs in the repertoires were matched against a reference library of SARS-CoV-2-specific TCRs that had been generated with the MIRA antigen-specificity platform. Breadth was defined as the fraction of unique TCRs that were SARS-CoV-2-associated, and depth was defined as the fraction of total T cells that were SARS-CoV-2-associated. Each spike-specific TCR was assigned to its reactive spike region and to a CD4 or CD8 class using the MIRA data. Log10-transformed breadth and depth values were compared by one-way ANOVA with Sidak's multiple comparisons tests. TCRdb re-hosts the immuneACCESS table, in-frame sequences only. Its copies lack some clones; in the studies checked, an unresolved V gene accounts for under half of them, and the cause for the rest is not known. V, J and clone size were drawn from that table, and D and trimming were deduced from the DNA. Here the sample has about 84,000 clones; roughly 88% occur a single time. The ten biggest clones cover 10% of the sample.

The germline V gene provides CDR1 SGHRS and CDR2 YFSETQ. Taken from cysteine to phenylalanine, the CDR3 has 13 residues. The retained sequence is limited to the CDR3, 39 bases, with the frame set at the first base. Trimming costs V 3 bases and J 1 base, and their ends lie 7 bases apart. In this chain, TRBV5-1 is recombined with TRBJ1-1; there is no confident call for the D gene. The specimen was peripheral blood, collected 28 days after the second AZD1222 dose. This sequence originates from an adult who received the AZD1222 COVID-19 vaccine. The nucleotides read TGCGCCAGCAGCTCTCAGGCGAACACTGAAGCTTTCTTT. This sequence encodes CASSSQANTEAFF.